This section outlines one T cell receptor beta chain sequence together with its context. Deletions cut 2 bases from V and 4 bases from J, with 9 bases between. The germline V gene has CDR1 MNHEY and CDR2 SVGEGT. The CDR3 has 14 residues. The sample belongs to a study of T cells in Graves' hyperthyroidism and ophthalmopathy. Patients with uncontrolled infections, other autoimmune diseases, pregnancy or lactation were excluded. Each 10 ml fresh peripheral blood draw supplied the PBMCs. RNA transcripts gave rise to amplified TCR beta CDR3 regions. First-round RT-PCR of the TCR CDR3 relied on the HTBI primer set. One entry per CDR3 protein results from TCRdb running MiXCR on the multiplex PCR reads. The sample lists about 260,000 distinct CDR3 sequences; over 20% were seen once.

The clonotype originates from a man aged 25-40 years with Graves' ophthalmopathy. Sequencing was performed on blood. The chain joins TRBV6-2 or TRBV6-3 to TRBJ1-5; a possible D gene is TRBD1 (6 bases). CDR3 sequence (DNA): TGTGCCAGCAGTTACGGACAGCCTAATCAGCCCCAGCATTTT. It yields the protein CASSYGQPNQPQHF.